This entry lists 21 T cell receptor beta chains sequenced from one sample in a study of post-analysis software for immune sequencing data. These receptors lack a known antigen. Incorporated into the TCR beta cDNA libraries were unique molecular identifiers, which served to reduce PCR and sequencing biases. Via MiXCR, TCRdb re-called the PCR reads, giving one row per CDR3 protein. The sample records fewer than 850,000 distinct CDR3 sequences, more than 45% being singletons. Study-wide results and limits: Patients carried several TRBV segments more frequently than controls did, and TRBV5-6, TRBV5-1 and TRBV20-1 were among them.

The sample taken for sequencing was blood. The receptor set was obtained from a girl between 10 and 17 years old with multiple sclerosis.

This chain joins TRBV9 and TRBJ1-5, with D possibly TRBD1 on 5 matching bases. The CDR3 sequence is 15 residues long. The germline gives CDR1 SGDLS, CDR2 YYNGEE. Trimming removed 4 bases at V and 7 bases at J, with 18 bases between. The CDR3 here is CASSPGGDRSQPQHF. DNA of the CDR3: TGTGCCAGCAGCCCAGGAGGAGACAGATCGCAGCCCCAGCATTTT. Full variable domain (remainder filled in from reference TRBV9 and TRBJ1-5): DSGVTQTPKHLITATGQRVTLRCSPRSGDLSVYWYQQSLDQGLQFLIQYYNGEERAKGNILERFSAQQFPDLHSELNLSSLELGDSALYFCASSPGGDRSQPQHFGDGTRLSIL.

Note on this clonotype: The junction differs from germline at one of its ends, possibly a read error. The chain has TRBV3-1 and TRBJ2-1; 8 nucleotides line up with TRBD2. The V gene's germline CDR1 is LGHDT and CDR2 YNNKEL (reference sequence). This CDR3 comprises 14 residues. The CDR3 is CASIVAGPGNEQFF. In nucleotides, the CDR3 is TGCGCCAGCATCGTAGCGGGACCGGGCAATGAGCAGTTCTTC.

CDR3 residues: CSATRTSGRARNEQFF. CDR3 sequence (DNA): TGCAGTGCTACCAGGACTAGCGGGAGGGCCAGGAATGAGCAGTTCTTC. The V and J genes are TRBV20-1 and TRBJ2-1; 15 bases agree with TRBD2. The ends lost 4 bases at V and 7 bases at J; junction bases unmatched: 8. The V gene's germline CDR1 is DFQATT and CDR2 SNEGSKA (reference sequence). The CDR3 is 16 amino acids.

This sequence joins TRBV20-1 and TRBJ2-7; 8 bases fit TRBD1. The germline V gene has CDR1 DFQATT and CDR2 SNEGSKA (reference sequence). This CDR3 is 16 amino acids long. The trim removed 6 bases at V and 0 bases at J, leaving 13 bases unmatched. The CDR3 DNA follows: TGCAGTGCCGGGGGCGGCGGGACAGGCGACTCCTACGAGCAGTACTTC. Translated: CSAGGGGTGDSYEQYF.

The chain employs TRBV6-5 and TRBJ2-1; TRBD2 matches at 9 bases. The CDR3 spans 17 residues. Germline CDR1 MNHEY, CDR2 SVGAGI. V trimming: 2 bases; J trimming: 8 bases; junction bases outside the gene matches: 13. The CDR3: CASSYGGFSGRGDEQFF. CDR3 coding DNA: TGTGCCAGCAGTTACGGAGGCTTTAGCGGGAGAGGCGATGAGCAGTTCTTC.

V is TRBV3-1 and J is TRBJ2-7, with D maybe TRBD1 (5 bases). V lost 1 base and J 2 bases, leaving 12 bases between the germline ends. Per germline, CDR1 LGHDT and CDR2 YNNKEL (reference sequence). The CDR3 has 15 residues. CDR3 nucleotides: TGTGCCAGCAGCCAAGGAGACAGTCGTACCTACGAGCAGTACTTC. Amino acids: CASSQGDSRTYEQYF.

This chain connects TRBV20-1 to TRBJ2-7; D is unclear. The CDR3 is made up of 11 amino acids. Germline assignment: CDR1 DFQATT and CDR2 SNEGSKA (reference sequence). Trimming took off 5 bases at V and 0 bases at J, with 5 bases between the two ends. The CDR3: CSAWGSYEQYF. The CDR3 DNA sequence: TGCAGTGCTTGGGGCTCCTACGAGCAGTACTTC.

The chain couples TRBV15 to TRBJ2-3; 8 nucleotides match TRBD2. Germline V gene lookup returns CDR1 LNHNV and CDR2 YYDKDF (reference sequence). V shed 7 bases and J 6 bases; nucleotides not matched to a gene: 6. The CDR3 is made up of 13 amino acids. DNA for the CDR3: TGTGCCACCAATGGAGCGGGAGTCGATACGCAGTATTTT. It codes for CATNGAGVDTQYF.

In this sample, this clonotype turned up a few times. The CDR3 region has the DNA TGTGCCAGCAGCAAGGGACAGATGGAGACCCAGTACTTC. This codes for CASSKGQMETQYF. The genes are TRBV5-5 and TRBJ2-5, with 7 bases aligning to TRBD1. Germline V CDR1 and CDR2: SGHKS, YYEKEE (reference sequence). Unmatched junction bases numbered 5, after V lost 4 bases and J lost 5 bases. The CDR3 loop spans 13 amino acids.

This clonotype was recorded a few times. This chain uses TRBV7-9 with TRBJ2-3, with 13 bases fitting TRBD2. This CDR3 is 17 amino acids long. V dropped 1 base and J dropped 3; count of bases not matched to a gene: 4. Germline V gives CDR1 SEHNR, CDR2 FQNEAQ (reference sequence). CDR3 sequence: CASSLGTSGSLTDTQYF. The CDR3 DNA is TGTGCCAGCAGCTTAGGGACTAGCGGGAGTCTGACAGATACGCAGTATTTT. The full variable domain, in which reference TRBV7-9 and TRBJ2-3 provide the parts outside the CDR3, is DTGVSQNPRHKITKRGQNVTFRCDPISEHNRLYWYRQTLGQGPEFLTYFQNEAQLEKSRLLSDRFSAERPKGSFSTLEIQRTEQGDSAMYLCASSLGTSGSLTDTQYFGPGTRLTVL.

The rearrangement joins TRBV2 to TRBJ2-7; TRBD1 agrees at 10 bases. Germline V gives CDR1 SNHLY, CDR2 FYNNEI. This CDR3 contains 14 residues. The trim removed 8 bases at V and 3 bases at J, leaving 7 bases unmatched. Written as DNA, the CDR3 is TGTGCCAGCGTGAGCAGGACAGGGGGCTACGAGCAGTACTTC. Translating gives CASVSRTGGYEQYF.

The genes are TRBV28 and TRBJ2-7; D tentatively reads TRBD1 or TRBD2 (6 bases each). V lost 10 bases and J lost 1, with 17 bases in between. This CDR3 is 14 amino acids long. CDR1 MDHEN and CDR2 SYDVKM come from the germline V gene. The CDR3 DNA reads TGTGCCACCATGTACAGGGACTTTTCCTACGAGCAGTACTTC. It yields the protein CATMYRDFSYEQYF. Supplemented by reference TRBV28 and TRBJ2-7, the full variable domain reads DVKVTQSSRYLVKRTGEKVFLECVQDMDHENMFWYRQDPGLGLRLIYFSYDVKMKEKGDIPEGYSVSREKKERFSLILESASTNQTSMYLCATMYRDFSYEQYFGPGTRLTVT.

In nucleotides, the CDR3 is TGTGCCAGCAGTCCCCTCGGGGGCTACGAGCAGTACTTC. It specifies CASSPLGGYEQYF. The J gene is TRBJ2-5, the V gene TRBV12-3 or TRBV12-4, with D possibly being TRBD2 (6 bases). The J call is uncertain, as TRBJ2-7 better fits the DNA end. The CDR3 runs to 13 residues.

Turning to this clonotype: An end of the junction differs from the germline gene, which may be a read error. The chain combines TRBV10-1 with TRBJ2-4, with 8 bases lining up with TRBD1. The J call may be incorrect, as the DNA end agrees better with TRBJ2-7. Germline CDR1 and CDR2: WNHNN and SYGVQD (reference sequence). This CDR3 contains 11 residues. The DNA for the CDR3 is TGCACCAGCAGGACAGGGCACGAGCAGTACTTC. Residues: CTSRTGHEQYF.

The chain has TRBV13 and TRBJ2-1; D tentatively reads TRBD1 or TRBD2 (5 bases each). CDR1 is PRHDT and CDR2 is FYEKMQ in the germline V gene (reference sequence). The CDR3 covers 15 residues. Trimming removed 2 bases from V and 9 bases from J, with 17 bases in between. As DNA, the CDR3 is TGTGCCAGCAGCTTATCTCCGACCAGAGGGACTGAGCAGTTCTTC. This sequence encodes CASSLSPTRGTEQFF.

The V call is TRBV5-1, the J call TRBJ2-4; D possibly corresponds to TRBD1 (6 bases). The J call is in doubt because the DNA end fits TRBJ2-7 better. CDR1 and CDR2 from the germline V gene are SGHRS and YFSETQ. CDR3 length: 15 residues. The CDR3 DNA reads TGCGCCAGCAGCCCGGACAGCTCAACGTTCGCCGAGCAGTACTTC. This gives the protein CASSPDSSTFAEQYF.

In its sample, this clonotype was seen a few times. The chain carries TRBV6-2 or TRBV6-3 and TRBJ2-7; perhaps TRBD1 as D (6 bases). V lost 2 bases and J lost 3, with 8 bases in between. The length of the CDR3 is 13 residues. From germline, CDR1 is MNHEY and CDR2 SVGEGT. In DNA, the CDR3 is TGTGCCAGCAGTTACCAGGGGCGCTACGAGCAGTACTTC. Its translation: CASSYQGRYEQYF.

The chain is built from TRBV6-6 and TRBJ1-2; perhaps TRBD1 as D (5 bases). Germline CDR1 reads MNHNY; CDR2 reads SVGAGI (reference sequence). Trimming stripped 4 bases from V and 8 bases from J, with 11 bases between. CDR3 size: 12 residues. As DNA, the CDR3 is TGTGCCAGCAGTTCCGACAGAAACGGCTACACCTTC. It specifies CASSSDRNGYTF.

The chain couples TRBV9 to TRBJ2-4; either TRBD1 or TRBD2 may supply D (7 bases each). The DNA end favors TRBJ2-7, so the J call may be wrong. CDR3 length: 19 residues. Per the germline V gene, CDR1 is SGDLS and CDR2 is YYNGEE. CDR3 protein: CASSVEGQAGVGPFYEQYF. The CDR3 DNA reads as TGTGCCAGCAGCGTAGAAGGACAGGCGGGGGTGGGTCCCTTCTACGAGCAGTACTTC.

CDR3 sequence reads: CASIGTGSTGELFF. Written as DNA, the CDR3 is TGTGCCAGCATCGGGACAGGGTCGACCGGGGAGCTGTTTTTT. The chain couples TRBV2 to TRBJ2-2, with 9 positions matching TRBD1. The germline V gene has CDR1 SNHLY and CDR2 FYNNEI. The CDR3 runs 14 residues. Unmatched junction bases numbered 5, after V lost 7 bases and J lost 5 bases.

The CDR3 loop reads CASSYVAGPREQYF. CDR3 in DNA: TGTGCCAGCAGTTACGTGGCAGGCCCTCGCGAGCAGTACTTC. The chain combines TRBV6-2 or TRBV6-3 with TRBJ2-7; no firm D call. The CDR3 is 14 amino acids. CDR1 MNHEY and CDR2 SVGEGT come from the germline V gene. Trimming cost V 2 bases and J 6 bases, with 14 bases left between them.